This T cell receptor (beta chain) is drawn from a study of blood T cell repertoires in COVID-19. Study at large: Collection of acute and convalescent COVID-19 samples took place in the United States, Italy and Spain.

CDR1 SGHRS and CDR2 YFSETQ come from the germline V gene. The CDR3 length is 15 residues. V lost 0 bases, J lost 3 bases, and 2 bases stayed unmatched. Original methodology: Reference gene primers were amplified, and this amplification served to estimate nucleated cell counts. Libraries were prepared by immunoSEQ multiplex PCR; TCRdb keeps only in-frame clonotypes and omits some of them. The D gene and trimming were derived from the DNA, and the V and J assignments and clone size from that table. Of around 77,000 clones listed, more than 85% are singletons. Specimen: peripheral blood. This clonotype was sampled from a woman aged 55-70 years with active COVID-19. The chain has TRBV5-1 and TRBJ2-1; 8 bases fit TRBD2. DNA for the CDR3: TGCGCCAGCAGCTTGGATAGCGGGAACTACAATGAGCAGTTCTTC. It specifies CASSLDSGNYNEQFF.